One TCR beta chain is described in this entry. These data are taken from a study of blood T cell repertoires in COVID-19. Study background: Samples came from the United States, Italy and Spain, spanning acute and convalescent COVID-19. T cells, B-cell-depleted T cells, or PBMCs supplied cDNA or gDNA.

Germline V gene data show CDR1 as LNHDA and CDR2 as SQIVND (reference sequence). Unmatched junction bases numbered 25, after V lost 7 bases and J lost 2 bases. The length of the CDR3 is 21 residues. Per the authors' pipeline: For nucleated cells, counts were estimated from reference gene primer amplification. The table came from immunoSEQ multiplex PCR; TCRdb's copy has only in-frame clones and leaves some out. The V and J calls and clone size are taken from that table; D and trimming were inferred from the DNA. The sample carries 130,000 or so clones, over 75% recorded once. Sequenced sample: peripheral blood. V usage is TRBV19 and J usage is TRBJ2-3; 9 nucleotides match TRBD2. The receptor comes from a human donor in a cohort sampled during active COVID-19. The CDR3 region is CASTASIVGPGLAGLTDTQYF. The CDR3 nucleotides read TGTGCCAGTACTGCGAGTATAGTAGGTCCGGGGCTAGCGGGACTCACAGATACGCAGTATTTT.